The sequence of this TCR beta chain was determined in a study of cytomegalovirus exposure and HLA in healthy donors. This clone appeared a few times. The primer mix had 60 Vbeta and 13 Jbeta primers. Method: immunoSEQ multiplex PCR; TCRdb's copy keeps in-frame clones and lacks some. The repertoire holds 30,000 to 40,000 clones, with around 70% as singletons. The CDR3 is 18 residues long. Germline-derived CDR1 and CDR2 are SGHTA and FQGNSA. V lost 5 bases, J lost 0 bases, and 11 bases stayed unmatched. The sample consisted of PBMCs. The sequence derives from a man between 35 and 55 years old in good health and CMV-seropositive. V usage is TRBV7-2 and J usage is TRBJ2-4, with TRBD1 matching 9 bases. Written as DNA, the CDR3 is TGTGCCAGCAGCAGTTCCACCAGGACAGGGGCAGCCAAAAACATTCAGTACTTC. Translating gives CASSSSTRTGAAKNIQYF.